This T cell receptor beta chain came from a study of T cells in localized non-small cell lung cancer. General observations from the study: Since sequencing was restricted to only one region of the tumor, intratumor heterogeneity remains a possibility. It was uninvolved adjacent lung that showed the highest T cell clonality, exceeding tumor. Greater blood T cell density accompanied longer overall survival. Adjacent lung was found to contain a median approximately 62 of the top 100 tumor clones.

The V end lost 5 bases, the J end lost 8 bases, and 10 bases lay between the germline ends. CDR3 length: 12 residues. The germline V gene has CDR1 LNHDA and CDR2 SQIVND (reference sequence). Notes on this clone: Its antigen remains unknown.

The protocol was immunoSEQ multiplex PCR, while the TCRdb copy is restricted to in-frame clones and leaves out a portion. The sample lists around 130,000 clones, 89% occurring once. Specimen: peripheral blood, collected before any cancer treatment. The rearrangement links TRBV19 to TRBJ1-3, with D possibly being TRBD1 (5 bases). This clonotype was sampled from a female donor older than 55 with stage I lung adenocarcinoma. The CDR3 here is CASSPREYTIYF. The CDR3 nucleotides are TGTGCCAGTAGTCCCAGGGAGTACACCATATATTTT.